What follows are 27 T cell receptor beta chains derived from one specimen sequenced in a study of vaccination effects on CD4 cells after COVID-19. Their antigens remain unidentified. Generated by immunoSEQ multiplex PCR, the TCRdb table keeps only in-frame clones and is missing some. Of about 47,000 clones detected, more than 75% appear once; the ten largest clones hold about an eighth. Between days 9 and 11 of culture, CD4+ T cells were separated out. Here the sequenced sample was CD4+ T cells from PBMCs cultured without peptide, taken before COVID-19 vaccination. The receptors were gathered from a human donor who had a prior SARS-CoV-2 infection.

The V and J genes are TRBV28 and TRBJ2-7; TRBD2 matches at 10 bases. This CDR3 contains 15 residues. V shed 4 bases and J 0 bases; nucleotides not matched to a gene: 3. Germline V gives CDR1 MDHEN, CDR2 SYDVKM. The chain's CDR3 is CASSSLAGGSYEQYF. The DNA for the CDR3 is TGTGCCAGCAGTTCGTTAGCGGGGGGCTCCTACGAGCAGTACTTC.

V usage is TRBV6-5 and J usage is TRBJ1-2; D may be TRBD1 (6 bases). Germline V gene lookup returns CDR1 MNHEY and CDR2 SVGAGI. V lost 4 bases, J lost 5 bases, and 8 bases lay in between. The CDR3 consists of 12 residues. The CDR3 nucleotides are TGTGCCAGCAGTTCACAGGGATATGGCTACACCTTC. This sequence encodes CASSSQGYGYTF.

This sequence joins TRBV15 and TRBJ2-5, with TRBD1 as a possible D gene (6 bases). CDR1 and CDR2 from the germline V gene are LNHNV and YYDKDF (reference sequence). The CDR3 runs 15 residues. Between the trimmed V and J ends, which lost 3 bases and 1 base, there was a span of 12 bases. The CDR3 nucleotides are TGTGCCACCAGCAGGGACAGAGGGTTCCAAGAGACCCAGTACTTC. Amino acids: CATSRDRGFQETQYF.

The chain is built from TRBV4-2 and TRBJ1-6; TRBD1 matches at 8 bases. This CDR3 contains 18 residues. The V gene's germline CDR1 is LGHNA and CDR2 YNFKEQ. V lost 5 bases to trimming and J lost 7 bases; unmatched junction nucleotides: 16. CDR3 loop: CASSYDHSRTGRNSPLHF. In DNA, the CDR3 is TGTGCCAGCAGCTACGATCATAGCCGGACAGGGCGGAATTCACCCCTCCACTTT.

This chain links TRBV7-2 with TRBJ1-4; the D is unclear. Germline V gene data show CDR1 as SGHTA and CDR2 as FQGNSA. The length of the CDR3 is 13 residues. V shed 3 bases and J shed 4 bases, with 6 bases lying between them. The CDR3 coding sequence is TGTGCCAGCAGCTTTTACGGTAATGAAAAACTGTTTTTT. This sequence encodes CASSFYGNEKLFF.

V usage is TRBV11-3 and J usage is TRBJ2-6, with D unclear. V was clipped by 3 bases and J by 0 bases, with 12 bases between them. The germline CDR1 and CDR2 sequences are SGHNT and YENEEA. The CDR3 contains 17 residues. CDR3 bases: TGTGCCAGCAGCTTTGGGCTCCCCGTCTCTGGGGCCAACGTCCTGACTTTC. Residues: CASSFGLPVSGANVLTF.

The chain joins TRBV7-2 to TRBJ2-3; TRBD2 aligns across 11 bases. The CDR3 contains 14 residues. Germline CDR1 SGHTA, CDR2 FQGNSA. Unmatched junction bases numbered 5, after V lost 4 bases and J lost 8 bases. The CDR3 DNA follows: TGTGCCAGCAGCTCTAGACTAGCGGGGCTTACGCAGTATTTT. It specifies CASSSRLAGLTQYF.

The chain is built from TRBV15 and TRBJ2-1; D is unclear. Germline CDR1 LNHNV, CDR2 YYDKDF (reference sequence). The V gene lost 1 base and the J gene lost 4 bases, with 8 bases spanning the gap. The CDR3 consists of 14 residues. The CDR3 reads CATSRGLEYNEQFF. Here the CDR3 DNA reads TGTGCCACCAGCAGAGGGCTGGAATACAATGAGCAGTTCTTC.

V gene TRBV20-1 combines with J gene TRBJ1-1; D unclear. CDR3 size: 11 residues. Germline lookup yields CDR1 DFQATT and CDR2 SNEGSKA (reference sequence). In nucleotides, the CDR3 is TGCAGCCAACGTCAGGTCACTGAAGCTTTCTTT. Amino acids: CSQRQVTEAFF.

This clone was seen a handful of times. The chain carries TRBV5-1 and TRBJ2-7, with 9 positions matching TRBD2. This CDR3 has 15 residues. Germline V gives CDR1 SGHRS, CDR2 YFSETQ. V trimming: 4 bases; J trimming: 7 bases; junction bases outside the gene matches: 12. The CDR3 spells CASSITSGGPPEQYF. The CDR3 DNA sequence: TGCGCCAGCAGCATAACAAGCGGGGGGCCCCCTGAGCAGTACTTC.

The V and J genes are TRBV4-3 and TRBJ2-1; D remains ambiguous. Germline V CDR1 and CDR2: LGHNA, YSLEER. CDR3 length equals 16 residues. Deletions cut 0 bases from V and 0 bases from J, with 9 bases between. CDR3 protein: CASSQEAGLSYNEQFF. DNA for the CDR3: TGCGCCAGCAGCCAAGAAGCCGGCCTCTCCTACAATGAGCAGTTCTTC.

This clone was detected only once. The CDR3 nucleotides are TGTGCCAGCTCACGCGCAAAAATAGGGGAGACCCAGTACTTC. Residues: CASSRAKIGETQYF. This sequence joins TRBV18 and TRBJ2-5; D not certain. Per the germline V gene, CDR1 is KGHSH and CDR2 is LQKENI. Trimming left V 4 bases short and J 5 bases short, with 14 bases between. CDR3 length equals 14 residues.

The chain is built from TRBV5-4 and TRBJ2-5, with D unclear. V was trimmed by 4 bases and J by 4 bases, leaving 5 bases between them. Germline V CDR1 and CDR2: SGHNT, YYREEE (reference sequence). This CDR3 comprises 11 residues. The CDR3 bases are TGTGCCAGCAGCCTAAGAGAGACCCAGTACTTC. Protein product: CASSLRETQYF.

V and J are TRBV14 and TRBJ2-3, with D unclear. CDR1 and CDR2 from the germline V gene are SGHDN and FVKESK. Trimming took 4 bases from V and 0 from J, leaving 8 bases between them. This CDR3 is 14 amino acids long. The CDR3 DNA is TGTGCCAGCAGCCGTGTCGACAGCACAGATACGCAGTATTTT. It specifies CASSRVDSTDTQYF.

V usage is TRBV6-2 or TRBV6-3 and J usage is TRBJ2-7; D may be TRBD2 (5 bases). The CDR3 has 11 amino acids. The germline V gene encodes CDR1 MNHEY and CDR2 SVGEGT. V lost 2 bases and J lost 6, with 5 bases in between. The CDR3 DNA sequence: TGTGCCAGCAGTTACGCGGGCGAGCAGTACTTC. It yields the protein CASSYAGEQYF.

The rearrangement joins TRBV2 to TRBJ2-7; D assignment may be TRBD1 or TRBD2 (5 bases each). This CDR3 contains 14 residues. The ends were cut back, 4 bases at V and 0 bases at J, with 10 bases in the middle. Germline assignment: CDR1 SNHLY and CDR2 FYNNEI. This CDR3 is CASSAGTASYEQYF. The CDR3 bases are TGTGCCAGCAGTGCCGGGACGGCCTCCTACGAGCAGTACTTC.

The chain uses TRBV7-2 and TRBJ2-4, with 8 nucleotides matching TRBD2. The length of the CDR3 is 14 residues. Germline values: CDR1 SGHTA, CDR2 FQGNSA. V trimming: 1 base; J trimming: 7 bases; junction bases outside the gene matches: 3. The CDR3 DNA follows: TGTGCCAGCAGCTTAGAGGGACTAGTGAACATTCAGTACTTC. Protein sequence: CASSLEGLVNIQYF.

V usage is TRBV11-3 and J usage is TRBJ2-5; TRBD1 is a possible D gene (5 bases). The CDR3 spans 13 residues. The germline gives CDR1 SGHNT, CDR2 YENEEA. The V end lost 4 bases, the J end lost 1 base, and 7 bases lay between the germline ends. In DNA form, the CDR3 reads TGTGCCAGCAGCTCAGGGCTCCAAGAGACCCAGTACTTC. Translating gives CASSSGLQETQYF.

The J gene is TRBJ2-7, the V gene TRBV30; D perhaps matches TRBD2 (6 bases). The CDR3 sequence is 14 residues long. Looked up from germline, CDR1 is GTSNPN and CDR2 is SVGIG (reference sequence). V lost 4 bases, J lost 0 bases, and 13 bases lay in between. In DNA form, the CDR3 reads TGTGCCTGGATGTTGGCGGGGAGCTCCTACGAGCAGTACTTC. Translating gives CAWMLAGSSYEQYF.

The CDR3 DNA is TGTGCCAGCAGCTATAATCACCGGGACGCGGGGGAGACCCAGTACTTC. Protein sequence: CASSYNHRDAGETQYF. The J gene is TRBJ2-5, the V gene TRBV7-8; D may be TRBD2 (6 bases). The germline V gene encodes CDR1 SGHVS and CDR2 FQNEAQ. The CDR3 contains 16 residues. V dropped 4 bases and J dropped 5 bases, with 20 bases sitting between them.

V is TRBV5-1 and J is TRBJ2-7; D remains ambiguous. The V end lost 1 base, the J end lost 3 bases, and 14 bases lay between the germline ends. CDR1 SGHRS and CDR2 YFSETQ come from the germline V gene. The CDR3 runs 15 residues. The CDR3 coding sequence is TGCGCCAGCAGCTTGCTAGGGTCTATGGTCTACGAGCAGTACTTC. Protein product: CASSLLGSMVYEQYF.

V usage is TRBV7-8 and J usage is TRBJ2-7, with D perhaps assigned TRBD1 or TRBD2 (5 bases each). In germline, CDR1 is SGHVS, CDR2 FQNEAQ. V was clipped by 1 base and J by 1 base, with 11 bases between them. The CDR3 spans 15 residues. As DNA, the CDR3 is TGTGCCAGCAGCTTAGAAGAGGGACGATCCTACGAGCAGTACTTC. Translating it yields CASSLEEGRSYEQYF.

The chain joins TRBV15 to TRBJ2-5; D is unresolved. This CDR3 has 14 residues. Germline CDR1 is LNHNV and CDR2 is YYDKDF (reference sequence). V lost 3 bases and J 5 bases, leaving 13 bases between the germline ends. The CDR3 region is CATSRAFWSETQYF. DNA of the CDR3: TGTGCCACCAGCAGGGCCTTCTGGTCGGAGACCCAGTACTTC.

The chain links TRBV2 to TRBJ2-1; D is ambiguous. This CDR3 is built from 15 residues. Trimming stripped 5 bases from V and 0 bases from J, with 11 bases between. Germline V gene sequence: CDR1 SNHLY, CDR2 FYNNEI. CDR3 nucleotide sequence: TGTGCCAGCAGTTTAGCAGAGAGCTCCTACAATGAGCAGTTCTTC. Protein product: CASSLAESSYNEQFF.

CDR3 sequence: CASTRGHRYNEQFF. CDR3 coding DNA: TGCGCCAGCACCCGGGGACACCGTTACAATGAGCAGTTCTTC. The chain uses TRBV10-2 and TRBJ2-1, with D possibly TRBD1 on 6 matching bases. The CDR3 sequence is 14 residues long. The V end lost 7 bases, the J end lost 4 bases, and 14 bases lay between the germline ends. From germline, CDR1 is WSHSY and CDR2 SAAADI.

The rearrangement links TRBV15 to TRBJ2-6; TRBD2 agrees at 9 bases. This CDR3 has 16 residues. Germline V gene sequence: CDR1 LNHNV, CDR2 YYDKDF (reference sequence). Germline trimming cut 0 bases from V and 3 bases from J; bases unmatched to any gene: 0. This CDR3 is CATSRDSGSGANVLTF. The CDR3 nucleotides read TGTGCCACCAGCAGAGATAGCGGGAGTGGGGCCAACGTCCTGACTTTC.

The rearrangement links TRBV9 to TRBJ2-3, with no clear D. V was shortened by 1 base and J by 6 bases, with 15 bases between the two germline ends. Germline loops: CDR1 SGDLS, CDR2 YYNGEE. The CDR3 extends over 15 amino acids. The CDR3 protein is CASSVNPPATDTQYF. The CDR3 DNA reads TGTGCCAGCAGCGTAAACCCCCCCGCGACGGATACGCAGTATTTT.